The 13 T cell receptor beta chains in this list originate from one sample, sequenced in a study of blood T cell repertoires in COVID-19. Assay: immunoSEQ multiplex PCR; the TCRdb copy retains only in-frame clones and omits some. The profile shows 200,000 to 300,000 clones, about four fifths of them singletons. The sequenced sample was peripheral blood. These receptors all come from a man aged 25-45 years who had recovered from COVID-19.

The chain has TRBV28 and TRBJ1-5; TRBD1 aligns across 7 bases. The CDR3 is 13 amino acids. V lost 11 bases, J lost 5 bases, and 9 bases stayed unmatched. The germline V gene has CDR1 MDHEN and CDR2 SYDVKM. In DNA, the CDR3 is TGTGCCCTGGGCCGACAGGGCTATCAGCCCCAGCATTTT. Translated, it gives CALGRQGYQPQHF. Using reference TRBV28 and TRBJ1-5 for the parts outside the CDR3, the full variable domain is DVKVTQSSRYLVKRTGEKVFLECVQDMDHENMFWYRQDPGLGLRLIYFSYDVKMKEKGDIPEGYSVSREKKERFSLILESASTNQTSMYLCALGRQGYQPQHFGDGTRLSIL.

J is TRBJ1-5 and V is TRBV6-2 or TRBV6-3; tentatively, D is TRBD1 (6 bases). The V and J ends lost 6 bases and 0 bases respectively, with 21 bases between them. CDR1 and CDR2 (germline): MNHEY, SVGEGT. The CDR3 is 18 residues long. CDR3 loop: CASSYDRSFVYSNQPQHF. The CDR3 bases are TGTGCCAGCAGCTATGACAGGAGTTTCGTTTATAGCAATCAGCCCCAGCATTTT.

The chain uses TRBV10-3 and TRBJ1-2; 8 nucleotides agree with TRBD1. The CDR3 runs to 14 residues. V shed 6 bases and J 1 base; nucleotides not matched to a gene: 4. Per the germline V gene, CDR1 is ENHRY and CDR2 is SYGVKD. This CDR3 is CAIRDGQGNYGYTF. In nucleotides, the CDR3 is TGTGCCATCAGGGACGGACAGGGTAACTATGGCTACACCTTC.

A single count supports this clone. The chain employs TRBV28 and TRBJ1-4, with 8 bases that match TRBD1. Germline lookup yields CDR1 MDHEN and CDR2 SYDVKM. V was clipped by 2 bases and J by 3 bases; unmatched bases: 8. This CDR3 is 17 amino acids long. The CDR3, as DNA: TGTGCCAGCAGTTTAGGTCACAGGGGGGGATCTAATGAAAAACTGTTTTTT. This gives the protein CASSLGHRGGSNEKLFF.

The V gene is TRBV21-1, the J gene TRBJ2-6; the D segment call TRBD1 is taken from the table without a DNA check. TRBV21-1 is termed a pseudogene. The CDR3 length is 17 residues. The CDR3 sequence is CASSKGTAGSGANVLTF. The DNA of the CDR3 is TGTGCCAGCAGTAAAGGGACAGCCGGCTCTGGGGCCAACGTCCTGACTTTC.

V usage is TRBV5-1 and J usage is TRBJ2-2, with D uncertain. CDR3 size: 14 residues. V lost 5 bases and J 4 bases, leaving 12 bases between the germline ends. CDR1 is SGHRS, CDR2 YFSETQ, per germline. This chain's CDR3 is CASSYRGITGELFF. The DNA of the CDR3 is TGCGCCAGCAGTTATCGAGGAATCACCGGGGAGCTGTTTTTT.

The CDR3 spells CASSQNRFNYGYTF. CDR3 nucleotides: TGCGCCAGCAGCCAAAACAGATTTAACTATGGCTACACCTTC. The rearrangement uses TRBV4-1 and TRBJ1-2; no clear D gene. Germline V gene data show CDR1 as MGHRA and CDR2 as YSYEKL. The CDR3 is made up of 14 amino acids. The V end was cut by 2 bases, the J end by 1 base, with 8 bases between.

This clone was detected once. This chain connects TRBV19 to TRBJ2-1; D may be TRBD1 (6 bases). The CDR3 runs 14 residues. Germline V lookup: CDR1 LNHDA, CDR2 SQIVND (reference sequence). Trimming left V 10 bases short and J 7 bases short, with 20 bases between. The CDR3 spells CATREQGFRNEQFF. The CDR3 DNA is TGTGCCACTAGGGAACAGGGATTTCGAAATGAGCAGTTCTTC.

The chain uses TRBV2 and TRBJ2-1; 10 bases map to TRBD2. The CDR3 extends over 14 amino acids. Per the germline V gene, CDR1 is SNHLY and CDR2 is FYNNEI. Losses at the gene ends were 4 bases for V and 8 bases for J; bases not matched to a gene: 5. The CDR3 bases are TGTGCCAGCAGTGGAAGCGGGGGGGCCCATGAGCAGTTCTTC. The encoded protein is CASSGSGGAHEQFF.

V is TRBV19 and J is TRBJ1-1; D unresolved. CDR1 and CDR2 from the germline V gene are LNHDA and SQIVND (reference sequence). The CDR3 runs to 15 residues. V lost 1 base, J lost 5 bases, and 14 bases lay in between. CDR3 loop: CASSIGTGSGTEAFF. The CDR3, as DNA: TGTGCCAGTAGTATAGGAACGGGGTCGGGGACTGAAGCTTTCTTT.

The genes are TRBV6-6 and TRBJ1-1; D perhaps matches TRBD1 (5 bases). With 6 bases removed from V and 1 base from J, the gap between germline ends came to 6 bases. The length of the CDR3 is 12 residues. Germline V gene sequence: CDR1 MNHNY, CDR2 SVGAGI (reference sequence). This chain's CDR3 is CASSQGNTEAFF. Written as DNA, the CDR3 is TGTGCCAGCAGCCAGGGGAACACTGAAGCTTTCTTT.

The chain uses TRBV5-6 and TRBJ2-5; D ambiguous. CDR1 and CDR2 from the germline V gene are SGHDT and YYEEEE. This CDR3 is 13 amino acids long. The germline V and J ends were trimmed by 0 bases and 3 bases, with 6 bases remaining between them. This chain's CDR3 is CASSLEPEETQYF. CDR3 nucleotides: TGTGCCAGCAGCTTGGAGCCGGAAGAGACCCAGTACTTC.

The genes are TRBV2 and TRBJ2-7; 8 bases are a match to TRBD2. Germline loops: CDR1 SNHLY, CDR2 FYNNEI. J was trimmed by 2 bases and V by 7 bases; bases with no gene match: 4. This CDR3 has 13 residues. The CDR3 sequence: CASMGGGTYEQYF. CDR3 coding DNA: TGTGCCAGCATGGGCGGGGGGACCTACGAGCAGTACTTC.